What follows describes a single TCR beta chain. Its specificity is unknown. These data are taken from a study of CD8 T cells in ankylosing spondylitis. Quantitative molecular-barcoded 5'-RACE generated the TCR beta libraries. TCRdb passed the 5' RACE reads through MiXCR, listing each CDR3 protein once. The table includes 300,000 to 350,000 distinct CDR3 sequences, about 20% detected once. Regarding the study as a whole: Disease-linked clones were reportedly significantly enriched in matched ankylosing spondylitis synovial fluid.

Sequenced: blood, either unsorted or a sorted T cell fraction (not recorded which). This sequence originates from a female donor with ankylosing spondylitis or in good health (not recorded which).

CDR3 region: CASSSGALSGNTIYF. The CDR3 nucleotides are TGTGCCAGCAGCAGCGGGGCTCTCTCTGGAAACACCATATATTTT. J is TRBJ1-3 and V is TRBV5-6; D may be TRBD1 (5 bases). CDR1 is SGHDT, CDR2 YYEEEE, per germline. V was cut by 4 bases and J by 0 bases, with 11 bases left in between. The CDR3 is 15 residues long.